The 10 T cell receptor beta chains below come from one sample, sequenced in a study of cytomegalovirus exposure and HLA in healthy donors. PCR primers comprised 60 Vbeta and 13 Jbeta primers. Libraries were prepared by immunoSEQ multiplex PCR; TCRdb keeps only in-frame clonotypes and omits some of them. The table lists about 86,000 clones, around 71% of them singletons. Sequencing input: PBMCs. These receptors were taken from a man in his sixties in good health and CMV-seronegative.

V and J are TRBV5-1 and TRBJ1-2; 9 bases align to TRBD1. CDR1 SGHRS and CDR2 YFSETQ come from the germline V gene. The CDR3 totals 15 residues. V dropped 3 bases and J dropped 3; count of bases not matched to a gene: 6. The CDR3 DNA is TGCGCCAGCAGCTCCCAACAGGGGGCCGACTATGGCTACACCTTC. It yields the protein CASSSQQGADYGYTF.

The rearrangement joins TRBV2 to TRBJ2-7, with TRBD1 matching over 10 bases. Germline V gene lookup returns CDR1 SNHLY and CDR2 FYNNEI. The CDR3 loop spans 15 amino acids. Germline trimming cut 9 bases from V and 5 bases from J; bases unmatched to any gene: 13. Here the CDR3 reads CASWSSGQGSNEQYF. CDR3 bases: TGTGCCAGTTGGAGCTCGGGACAGGGGTCCAACGAGCAGTACTTC.

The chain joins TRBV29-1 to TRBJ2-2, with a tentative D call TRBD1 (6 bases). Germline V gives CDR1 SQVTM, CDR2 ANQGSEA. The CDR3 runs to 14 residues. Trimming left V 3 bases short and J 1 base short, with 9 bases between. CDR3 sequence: CSVDETGNTGELFF. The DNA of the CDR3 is TGCAGCGTTGATGAGACAGGGAACACCGGGGAGCTGTTTTTT.

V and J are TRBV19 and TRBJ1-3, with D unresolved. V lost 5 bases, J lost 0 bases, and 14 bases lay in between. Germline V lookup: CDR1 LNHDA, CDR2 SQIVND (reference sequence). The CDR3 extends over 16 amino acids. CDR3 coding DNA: TGTGCCAGTAGTCAAGCGGACTATCACTCTGGAAACACCATATATTTT. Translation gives CASSQADYHSGNTIYF.

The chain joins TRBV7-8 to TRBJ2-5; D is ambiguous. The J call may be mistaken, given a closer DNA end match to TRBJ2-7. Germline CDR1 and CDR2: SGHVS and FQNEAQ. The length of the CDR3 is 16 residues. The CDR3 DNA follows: TGTGCCAGCAGCTTAGTTGTACTCCCGTCGTCCTACGAGCAGTACTTC. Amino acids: CASSLVVLPSSYEQYF.

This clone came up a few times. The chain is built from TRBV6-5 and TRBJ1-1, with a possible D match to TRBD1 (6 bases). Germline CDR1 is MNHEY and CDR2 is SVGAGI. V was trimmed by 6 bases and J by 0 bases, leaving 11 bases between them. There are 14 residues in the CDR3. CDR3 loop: CASSVQGLNTEAFF. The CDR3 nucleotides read TGTGCCAGCAGCGTACAGGGCTTGAACACTGAAGCTTTCTTT.

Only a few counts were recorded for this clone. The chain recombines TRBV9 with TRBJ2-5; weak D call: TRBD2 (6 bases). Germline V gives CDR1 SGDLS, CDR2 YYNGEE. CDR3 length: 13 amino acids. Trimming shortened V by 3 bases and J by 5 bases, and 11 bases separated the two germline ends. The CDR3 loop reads CASSGLGPETQYF. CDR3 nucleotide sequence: TGTGCCAGCAGCGGACTAGGCCCGGAGACCCAGTACTTC.

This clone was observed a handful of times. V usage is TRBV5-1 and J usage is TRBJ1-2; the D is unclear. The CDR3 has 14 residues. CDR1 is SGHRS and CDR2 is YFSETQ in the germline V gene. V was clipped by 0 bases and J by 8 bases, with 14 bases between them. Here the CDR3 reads CASSLEDFSRGYTF. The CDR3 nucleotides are TGCGCCAGCAGCTTGGAGGACTTTTCGCGAGGCTACACCTTC.

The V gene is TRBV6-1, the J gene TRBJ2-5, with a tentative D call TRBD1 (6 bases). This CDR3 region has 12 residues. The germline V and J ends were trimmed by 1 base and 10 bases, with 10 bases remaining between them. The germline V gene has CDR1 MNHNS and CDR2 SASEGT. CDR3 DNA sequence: TGTGCCAGCAGTGAAGGGGTAGGGGGCCAGTACTTC. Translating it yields CASSEGVGGQYF.

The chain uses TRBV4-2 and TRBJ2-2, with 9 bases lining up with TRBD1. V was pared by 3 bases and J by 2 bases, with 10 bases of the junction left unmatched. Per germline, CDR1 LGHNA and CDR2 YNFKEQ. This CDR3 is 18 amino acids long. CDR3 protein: CASSHGNGQGYNTGELFF. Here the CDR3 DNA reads TGTGCCAGCAGCCACGGAAATGGACAGGGGTATAACACCGGGGAGCTGTTTTTT.